The rows below give T cell receptor beta chains drawn from one sample of a study of blood T cells in healthy people across ages. One entry per CDR3 protein, called by TCRdb with MiXCR from the 5' RACE reads. The repertoire holds 650,000 to 800,000 distinct CDR3 sequences, 40% to 65% seen once, with approximately 12% in the top ten. The sample was blood. The receptor set was obtained from a woman of 80 years or more in good health. The CDR3 runs from the conserved cysteine through the conserved F or W. A D gene is named only where the DNA matches it firmly. Not all rows give a size; the values are once, few, many and, for expanded clones, a class.

clone_size: NA; j_call: TRBJ1-2; d_call: NA; cdr3_length: 13; v_call: TRBV25-1; cdr3_nt: TGTGCCACCAAAAGTGGAGGGAACTATGGCTACACCTTC; cdr3_aa: CATKSGGNYGYTF
clone_size: NA; j_call: TRBJ2-2; d_call: NA; cdr3_length: 15; v_call: TRBV25-1; cdr3_nt: TGTGCCAGCAGTGCCGGACAGATTCACACCGGGGAGCTGTTTTTT; cdr3_aa: CASSAGQIHTGELFF
clone_size: NA; j_call: TRBJ1-6; d_call: NA; cdr3_length: 14; v_call: TRBV12-3/TRBV12-4; cdr3_nt: TGTGCCAGCAGTCCCGGGAACGGAAATTCACCCCACCACTTT; cdr3_aa: CASSPGNGNSPHHF
clone_size: NA; j_call: TRBJ1-1; d_call: NA; cdr3_length: 11; v_call: TRBV30; cdr3_nt: TGTGCCGGGAGTTTGGGTCCGAGGGCTTTCTTT; cdr3_aa: CAGSLGPRAFF
clone_size: NA; j_call: TRBJ2-2; d_call: TRBD1; cdr3_length: 15; v_call: TRBV4-3; cdr3_nt: TGCGCCAGCAGCCCCAGCCACAGGGGCACCGGGGAGCTGTTTTTT; cdr3_aa: CASSPSHRGTGELFF
clone_size: few; j_call: TRBJ2-5; d_call: NA; cdr3_length: 13; v_call: TRBV7-9; cdr3_nt: TGTGCCAGCAGCTTTGGGGGATGGGAGACCCAGTACTTC; cdr3_aa: CASSFGGWETQYF
clone_size: once; j_call: TRBJ2-7; d_call: TRBD2; cdr3_length: 15; v_call: TRBV29-1; cdr3_nt: TGCAGCGTTGAAGGGATTGGTAGCGGGGACTACGAGCAGTACTTC; cdr3_aa: CSVEGIGSGDYEQYF
clone_size: few; j_call: TRBJ2-3; d_call: TRBD1; cdr3_length: 13; v_call: TRBV12-3/TRBV12-4; cdr3_nt: TGTGCCAGCAGTCGGGACAGAACAGATACGCAGTATTTT; cdr3_aa: CASSRDRTDTQYF
clone_size: many; j_call: TRBJ2-3; d_call: TRBD2; cdr3_length: 21; v_call: TRBV10-3; cdr3_nt: TGTGCCATCAGTGACCCGGGACTAGCGGGAGAGCTGTGGGGTTATTCAGATACGCAGTATTTT; cdr3_aa: CAISDPGLAGELWGYSDTQYF
clone_size: many; j_call: TRBJ2-1; d_call: TRBD1; cdr3_length: 16; v_call: TRBV3-1; cdr3_nt: TGTGCCAGCAGCCGCCTGGACAGGGAAACCTACAATGAGCAGTTCTTC; cdr3_aa: CASSRLDRETYNEQFF
clone_size: NA; j_call: TRBJ1-4; d_call: TRBD1; cdr3_length: 15; v_call: TRBV7-2; cdr3_nt: TGTGCCAGCAGCGGACAGGCCGTGTCGAATGAAAAACTGTTTTTT; cdr3_aa: CASSGQAVSNEKLFF
clone_size: NA; j_call: TRBJ2-7; d_call: NA; cdr3_length: 15; v_call: TRBV20-1; cdr3_nt: TGCAGTGCTATAGGCGACGCCGAATCCCCCTTCGAGCAGTACTTC; cdr3_aa: CSAIGDAESPFEQYF
clone_size: NA; j_call: TRBJ1-4; d_call: NA; cdr3_length: 12; v_call: TRBV4-2; cdr3_nt: TGTGCCAGCAGCCAAGACAATGAAAAACTGTTTTTT; cdr3_aa: CASSQDNEKLFF
clone_size: NA; j_call: TRBJ2-2; d_call: NA; cdr3_length: 13; v_call: TRBV7-9; cdr3_nt: TGTGCCAGCAGCTTATTCGAGGCCGGGCAGCTGTTTTTT; cdr3_aa: CASSLFEAGQLFF
clone_size: NA; j_call: TRBJ2-7; d_call: NA; cdr3_length: 13; v_call: TRBV12-3/TRBV12-4; cdr3_nt: TGTGCCAGCAGTCCGAGCGAGCACTACGAGCAGTACTTC; cdr3_aa: CASSPSEHYEQYF
clone_size: NA; j_call: TRBJ2-1; d_call: NA; cdr3_length: 12; v_call: TRBV29-1; cdr3_nt: TGCAGCGTTGGACAGGCCATCAATGAGCAGTTCTTC; cdr3_aa: CSVGQAINEQFF
clone_size: NA; j_call: TRBJ2-3; d_call: NA; cdr3_length: 14; v_call: TRBV5-6; cdr3_nt: TGTGCCAGCAGCTTGGCGACTACCACAGATACGCAGTATTTT; cdr3_aa: CASSLATTTDTQYF
clone_size: many; j_call: TRBJ2-1; d_call: NA; cdr3_length: 14; v_call: TRBV20-1; cdr3_nt: TGCAGTGCTAGGAAAAGAGGACTATTAAATGAGCAGTTCTTC; cdr3_aa: CSARKRGLLNEQFF
clone_size: NA; j_call: TRBJ2-1; d_call: NA; cdr3_length: 15; v_call: TRBV7-2; cdr3_nt: TGTGCCAGCAGCTCTACATCCTCTAGGACCAATGAGCAGTTCTTC; cdr3_aa: CASSSTSSRTNEQFF
clone_size: NA; j_call: TRBJ1-6; d_call: TRBD1; cdr3_length: 13; v_call: TRBV20-1; cdr3_nt: TGCAGTGCTAGACCGACAGGGAATTCACCCCTCCACTTT; cdr3_aa: CSARPTGNSPLHF
clone_size: NA; j_call: TRBJ2-3; d_call: NA; cdr3_length: 15; v_call: TRBV7-8; cdr3_nt: TGTGCCAGCAGCCCTCGGGACACGGGCACAGATACGCAGTATTTT; cdr3_aa: CASSPRDTGTDTQYF
clone_size: NA; j_call: TRBJ1-1; d_call: NA; cdr3_length: 12; v_call: TRBV10-3; cdr3_nt: TGTGCCATCAGGAACGGGTTGGTGTCAGCTTTCTTT; cdr3_aa: CAIRNGLVSAFF
clone_size: NA; j_call: TRBJ2-1; d_call: NA; cdr3_length: 18; v_call: TRBV20-1; cdr3_nt: TGCAGTGCTAGAGATCAGAGGACTACCACCTTCTCCTACAATGAGCAGTTCTTC; cdr3_aa: CSARDQRTTTFSYNEQFF
clone_size: many; j_call: TRBJ2-7; d_call: NA; cdr3_length: 15; v_call: TRBV27; cdr3_nt: TGTGCCAGCAGTTCCGGGGGAGCTCGCTCCTACGAGCAGTACTTC; cdr3_aa: CASSSGGARSYEQYF
clone_size: NA; j_call: TRBJ1-4; d_call: NA; cdr3_length: 15; v_call: TRBV12-3/TRBV12-4; cdr3_nt: TGTGCCAGCAGTTCGCACACGGGGGAACCTTTTCCGTTGTTTTTT; cdr3_aa: CASSSHTGEPFPLFF
clone_size: few; j_call: TRBJ2-7; d_call: TRBD1; cdr3_length: 13; v_call: TRBV28; cdr3_nt: TGTGCCAGCTGTGCGGGACAGGCCTACGAGCAGTACTTC; cdr3_aa: CASCAGQAYEQYF
clone_size: many; j_call: TRBJ1-2; d_call: NA; cdr3_length: 13; v_call: TRBV12-3/TRBV12-4; cdr3_nt: TGTGCCAGCAGACAGTATTTGGGCTATGGCTACACCTTC; cdr3_aa: CASRQYLGYGYTF
clone_size: NA; j_call: TRBJ2-7; d_call: NA; cdr3_length: 14; v_call: TRBV10-3; cdr3_nt: TGTGCCATCAGGGGGGACACCCACTCCTACGAGCAGTACTTC; cdr3_aa: CAIRGDTHSYEQYF
clone_size: many; j_call: TRBJ1-5; d_call: NA; cdr3_length: 13; v_call: TRBV5-1; cdr3_nt: TGCGCCAGCAGTCCGGACGGCAATCAGCCCCAGCATTTT; cdr3_aa: CASSPDGNQPQHF
clone_size: few; j_call: TRBJ2-5; d_call: TRBD1; cdr3_length: 12; v_call: TRBV29-1; cdr3_nt: TGCAGCGTTCGGACAGGGTCAGAGACCCAGTACTTC; cdr3_aa: CSVRTGSETQYF
clone_size: few; j_call: TRBJ2-2; d_call: NA; cdr3_length: 16; v_call: TRBV18; cdr3_nt: TGTGCCAGCTCACTGGCCGCACCCAGGAACACCGGGGAGCTGTTTTTT; cdr3_aa: CASSLAAPRNTGELFF
clone_size: NA; j_call: TRBJ1-2; d_call: NA; cdr3_length: 14; v_call: TRBV5-1; cdr3_nt: TGCGCCAGCAGCCCAGGGACCTTTGGGGATGGCTACACCTTC; cdr3_aa: CASSPGTFGDGYTF
clone_size: many; j_call: TRBJ2-3; d_call: NA; cdr3_length: 15; v_call: TRBV12-3/TRBV12-4; cdr3_nt: TGTGCCAGCAGTTTTGGGTTGGCTAGTCCAGATACGCAGTATTTT; cdr3_aa: CASSFGLASPDTQYF
clone_size: many; j_call: TRBJ1-2; d_call: TRBD1; cdr3_length: 15; v_call: TRBV30; cdr3_nt: TGTGCCTGGAGTGCCCGGGACAGGGGGCGCGGTGGCTACACCTTC; cdr3_aa: CAWSARDRGRGGYTF
clone_size: NA; j_call: TRBJ1-2; d_call: NA; cdr3_length: 14; v_call: TRBV6-1; cdr3_nt: TGTGCCAGCAGAGCCGCAGGGATAGAAAGGGGCTACACCTTC; cdr3_aa: CASRAAGIERGYTF
clone_size: NA; j_call: TRBJ2-5; d_call: NA; cdr3_length: 13; v_call: TRBV7-3; cdr3_nt: TGTGCCAGCAGCTTACAACACCAAGAGACCCAGTACTTC; cdr3_aa: CASSLQHQETQYF
clone_size: NA; j_call: TRBJ2-5; d_call: TRBD1; cdr3_length: 13; v_call: TRBV29-1; cdr3_nt: TGCAGCGTTGGGGGACAGCGCTCCTACGTGCAGTACTTC; cdr3_aa: CSVGGQRSYVQYF